The 15 T cell receptor beta chains presented below share a single source sample, sequenced in a study of blood T cell repertoires in COVID-19. Here immunoSEQ multiplex PCR was the method, and the copy in TCRdb shows in-frame clones only, minus some. The table has fewer than 200,000 clones, around nine tenths seen once. The sample was peripheral blood. The source of these receptors is a young woman who had recovered from COVID-19.

The V gene is TRBV19, the J gene TRBJ1-2, with D possibly TRBD1 on 6 matching bases. Germline values: CDR1 LNHDA, CDR2 SQIVND (reference sequence). V was cut by 3 bases and J by 5 bases, with 16 bases left in between. The CDR3 runs to 15 residues. CDR3 sequence (DNA): TGTGCCAGTAGTATCCGCGGGGGGGCAGAATATGGCTACACCTTC. Translating gives CASSIRGGAEYGYTF. The full variable domain, its missing parts supplied by reference TRBV19 and TRBJ1-2, is DGGITQSPKYLFRKEGQNVTLSCEQNLNHDAMYWYRQDPGQGLRLIYYSQIVNDFQKGDIAEGYSVSREKKESFPLTVTSAQKNPTAFYLCASSIRGGAEYGYTFGSGTRLTVV.

The V call is TRBV5-1, the J call TRBJ1-5; D remains unclear. The CDR3 is 16 residues long. The V gene lost 0 bases and the J gene lost 2 bases, with 12 bases spanning the gap. Germline V gene lookup returns CDR1 SGHRS and CDR2 YFSETQ. The CDR3, as DNA: TGCGCCAGCAGCTTGGAGGGAGGGCAGGGCAATCAGCCCCAGCATTTT. Its protein product is CASSLEGGQGNQPQHF.

This clone was seen a handful of times. The chain couples TRBV6-2 or TRBV6-3 to TRBJ2-7; 8 nucleotides agree with TRBD1. Per the germline V gene, CDR1 is MNHEY and CDR2 is SVGEGT. The length of the CDR3 is 18 residues. V was pared by 2 bases and J by 0 bases, with 12 bases of the junction left unmatched. Written as DNA, the CDR3 is TGTGCCAGCAGTTACCCCCTCGAGACAGGGGTGAGCTCCTACGAGCAGTACGTC. Translating it yields CASSYPLETGVSSYEQYV.

As for this clone: An end of the junction differs from the germline gene, which may be a read error. The chain employs TRBV10-3 and TRBJ2-5, with 9 positions matching TRBD2. This CDR3 contains 13 residues. The germline CDR1 and CDR2 sequences are ENHRY and SYGVKD. The CDR3 region has the DNA TGTGCCATCAGTGTTAGGGAGCGGGAGGCCTTCGACTTC. Residues: CAISVREREAFDF.

The rearrangement uses TRBV6-5 and TRBJ1-3; D is unclear. This CDR3 is 14 amino acids long. V shed 5 bases and J shed 3 bases, with 11 bases lying between them. Germline V gives CDR1 MNHEY, CDR2 SVGAGI. The CDR3 sequence is CASSQRGDGNTIYF. The DNA for the CDR3 is TGTGCCAGCAGTCAACGCGGGGATGGAAACACCATATATTTT.

This sequence joins TRBV6-2 or TRBV6-3 and TRBJ2-5, with 10 bases fitting TRBD1. J gave up 3 bases and V 5 bases, and 6 bases lay outside the gene matches. CDR3 length: 15 residues. The V gene's germline CDR1 is MNHEY and CDR2 SVGEGT. CDR3 amino acids: CASSVGQGREETQYF. For the CDR3, the DNA is TGTGCCAGCAGTGTGGGACAGGGGAGGGAAGAGACCCAGTACTTC.

The gene calls are TRBV13 and TRBJ2-2; TRBD2 might be the D (6 bases). Trimming took off 5 bases at V and 2 bases at J, with 9 bases between the two ends. Looked up from germline, CDR1 is PRHDT and CDR2 is FYEKMQ (reference sequence). The CDR3 contains 14 residues. The CDR3 region is CASSEGLNTGELFF. CDR3 nucleotide sequence: TGTGCCAGCAGCGAGGGACTTAACACCGGGGAGCTGTTTTTT.

The chain is built from TRBV6-5 and TRBJ1-2; D may be TRBD1 (5 bases). Trimming took 7 bases from V and 6 from J, leaving 12 bases between them. Germline loops: CDR1 MNHEY, CDR2 SVGAGI. CDR3 size: 12 residues. DNA of the CDR3: TGTGCCAGCATGGGGGGGGTGGATGGCTACACCTTC. This gives the protein CASMGGVDGYTF.

The chain uses TRBV18 and TRBJ2-3; 10 bases are a match to TRBD1. Germline-derived CDR1 and CDR2 are KGHSH and LQKENI. The CDR3 has 15 residues. The V and J ends lost 3 bases and 3 bases, in that order; junction bases with no gene match: 3. CDR3 DNA sequence: TGTGCCAGCTCACCGCGGGACAGGGGAACAGATACGCAGTATTTT. This gives the protein CASSPRDRGTDTQYF.

V gene TRBV19 combines with J gene TRBJ2-3; TRBD2 matches 9 bases. Trimming took 4 bases from V and 6 from J; bases not matched to a gene: 14. The CDR3 runs to 17 residues. Germline V CDR1 and CDR2: LNHDA, SQIVND (reference sequence). The CDR3 loop reads CASSSLGASGTSDTQYF. The CDR3, as DNA: TGTGCCAGTAGTAGTTTGGGGGCTAGCGGGACGTCGGATACGCAGTATTTT.

The genes are TRBV6-5 and TRBJ2-3; D remains ambiguous. The CDR3 is 13 amino acids. CDR1 is MNHEY, CDR2 SVGAGI, per germline. Trimming took off 2 bases at V and 2 bases at J, with 5 bases between the two ends. The CDR3 spells CASSYGHTDTQYF. CDR3 in DNA: TGTGCCAGCAGTTACGGGCACACAGATACGCAGTATTTT.

The rearrangement joins TRBV27 to TRBJ2-7; 7 positions match TRBD1. This CDR3 is built from 14 residues. Germline CDR1 MNHEY, CDR2 SMNVEV (reference sequence). V dropped 4 bases and J dropped 1; count of bases not matched to a gene: 4. The DNA for the CDR3 is TGTGCCAGCAGTTCCTGGGACAGTTCCTACGAGCAGTACTTC. The encoded protein is CASSSWDSSYEQYF.

The J gene is TRBJ1-2, the V gene TRBV20-1; D might be TRBD1 (5 bases). Germline CDR1 DFQATT, CDR2 SNEGSKA (reference sequence). CDR3 length equals 11 residues. V shed 4 bases and J shed 3 bases, with 6 bases lying between them. The CDR3 reads CSATTDYGYTF. CDR3 DNA: TGCAGTGCTACGACAGACTATGGCTACACCTTC.

This chain links TRBV19 with TRBJ1-2, with D uncertain. V was trimmed by 4 bases and J by 3 bases, leaving 12 bases between them. The CDR3 has 14 residues. Germline V lookup: CDR1 LNHDA, CDR2 SQIVND (reference sequence). The CDR3 loop reads CASSTYRQDYGYTF. The CDR3 DNA reads as TGTGCCAGTAGTACTTATCGCCAGGACTATGGCTACACCTTC.

The table lists this clone with a few counts. The chain employs TRBV23-1 and TRBJ2-5; no definite D call. TRBV23-1 is an open reading frame, and its role is uncertain. CDR3 length equals 14 residues. Trimming cost V 5 bases and J 1 base, with 11 bases left between them. CDR3 sequence: CASSTGACQETQYF. As DNA, the CDR3 is TGCGCCAGCAGTACCGGTGCATGCCAAGAGACCCAGTACTTC.